Below are 22 T cell receptor beta chains sequenced from a single sample in a study of cytomegalovirus exposure and HLA in healthy donors. The PCR made use of 60 Vbeta and 13 Jbeta primers. The repertoire was sequenced with immunoSEQ multiplex PCR; TCRdb's copy has only in-frame clones and lacks some. The sample holds some 180,000 clones, around four fifths seen once. Sequences were obtained from PBMCs. Every receptor here comes from a man aged 40-49 years in good health and CMV-seropositive.

CDR3 residues: CASSQSWGQGVEKLFF. The CDR3, as DNA: TGTGCCAGCAGCCAATCTTGGGGACAGGGGGTTGAAAAACTGTTTTTT. The genes are TRBV11-2 and TRBJ1-4; 11 nucleotides line up with TRBD1. The ends lost 5 bases at V and 7 bases at J; junction bases unmatched: 9. Germline V gene sequence: CDR1 SGHAT, CDR2 FQNNGV. The CDR3 extends over 16 amino acids.

In regard to this clone: This likely comes from a read error, as the CDR3 has no conserved phenylalanine or tryptophan at its end. The DNA is omitted, as the CDR3 cannot be located on it reliably, and the CDR3 follows TCRdb's listing. This chain connects TRBV6-1 to TRBJ1-1. The CDR3 length is 12 residues, termini included. The V gene's germline CDR1 is MNHNS and CDR2 SASEGT. CDR3 region: CASSEGLDPGTG.

The chain recombines TRBV10-2 with TRBJ1-3; D ambiguous. This CDR3 comprises 13 residues. V lost 8 bases to trimming and J lost 0 bases, with 8 bases between them. In germline, CDR1 is WSHSY, CDR2 SAAADI. In DNA, the CDR3 is TGCGCCAGCGGCGGGAGCTCTGGAAACACCATATATTTT. Its protein is CASGGSSGNTIYF.

This clone was observed a handful of times. V gene TRBV2 combines with J gene TRBJ2-3; 9 nucleotides line up with TRBD1. The J segment lost 2 bases and the V segment lost 9 bases, leaving 6 bases of the junction unmatched. Germline V gene data show CDR1 as SNHLY and CDR2 as FYNNEI. The CDR3 is made up of 14 amino acids. CDR3 DNA sequence: TGTGCCAGTAAACAGGGGGCCCACACAGATACGCAGTATTTT. This gives the protein CASKQGAHTDTQYF. Complete variable domain (other parts from reference TRBV2 and TRBJ2-3): EPEVTQTPSHQVTQMGQEVILRCVPISNHLYFYWYRQILGQKVEFLVSFYNNEISEKSEIFDDQFSVERPDGSNFTLKIRSTKLEDSAMYFCASKQGAHTDTQYFGPGTRLTVL.

The CDR3 sequence is CASSVATTYNEQFF. The CDR3 nucleotides are TGTGCCAGCAGTGTAGCCACAACCTACAATGAGCAGTTCTTC. The chain couples TRBV2 to TRBJ2-1, with D unresolved. The CDR3 is 14 residues long. The V end lost 4 bases, the J end lost 2 bases, and 9 bases lay between the germline ends. Germline loops: CDR1 SNHLY, CDR2 FYNNEI.

CDR3 loop: CASFRSSYEQYF. In DNA form, the CDR3 reads TGTGCCAGCTTTCGCAGCTCCTACGAGCAGTACTTC. The V gene is TRBV28, the J gene TRBJ2-7; D unclear. In germline, CDR1 is MDHEN, CDR2 SYDVKM. The CDR3 spans 12 residues. V gave up 8 bases and J gave up 0 bases, with 8 bases separating them.

This chain uses TRBV7-8 with TRBJ2-5; 10 nucleotides line up with TRBD1. This CDR3 is 17 amino acids long. V lost 0 bases to trimming and J lost 2 bases; unmatched junction nucleotides: 6. CDR1 and CDR2 (germline): SGHVS, FQNEAQ. The CDR3 coding sequence is TGTGCCAGCAGCTTAGCGCTAGGGGGACAGGGGCAAGAGACCCAGTACTTC. Its protein is CASSLALGGQGQETQYF.

J is TRBJ2-5 and V is TRBV5-7; the match to TRBD2 covers 7 bases. TRBV5-7 is marked as an open reading frame, function uncertain. With 1 base clipped from V and 6 bases from J, the junction kept 3 bases outside the gene matches. CDR3 size: 13 residues. Here the CDR3 DNA reads TGTGCCAGCAGCTTGCGGGGGGTGAAGACCCAGTACTTC. Protein product: CASSLRGVKTQYF.

The J gene is TRBJ2-2, the V gene TRBV5-1; D not resolved. CDR3 length: 14 residues. CDR1 is SGHRS, CDR2 YFSETQ, per germline. The V end was cut by 0 bases, the J end by 4 bases, with 7 bases between. CDR3 in amino acids: CASSLDRSTGELFF. CDR3 DNA: TGCGCCAGCAGCTTGGACCGGAGCACCGGGGAGCTGTTTTTT.

This chain joins TRBV28 and TRBJ1-5; the D is unclear. V was clipped by 5 bases and J by 4 bases, with 3 bases between them. Germline CDR1 is MDHEN and CDR2 is SYDVKM. The CDR3 sequence is 11 residues long. The DNA for the CDR3 is TGTGCCAGCAGTCAGAATCAGCCCCAGCATTTT. Translated, it gives CASSQNQPQHF.

This clone was found once. The V gene is TRBV5-4, the J gene TRBJ1-3; 8 nucleotides agree with TRBD1. The trim removed 4 bases at V and 2 bases at J, leaving 8 bases unmatched. This CDR3 is 16 amino acids long. CDR1 and CDR2 from the germline V gene are SGHNT and YYREEE (reference sequence). The CDR3 here is CASSMGQVLTGNTIYF. DNA of the CDR3: TGTGCCAGCAGCATGGGACAGGTTTTAACTGGAAACACCATATATTTT. The variable domain in full, with the rest retrieved from reference TRBV5-4 and TRBJ1-3, is ETGVTQSPTHLIKTRGQQVTLRCSSQSGHNTVSWYQQALGQGPQFIFQYYREEENGRGNFPPRFSGLQFPNYSSELNVNALELDDSALYLCASSMGQVLTGNTIYFGEGSWLTVV.

V gene TRBV5-4 combines with J gene TRBJ2-5, with D possibly matching TRBD1 (6 bases). The J call is doubtful: the DNA matches TRBJ2-7 better. In germline, CDR1 is SGHNT, CDR2 YYREEE (reference sequence). The CDR3 contains 15 residues. The CDR3 bases are TGTGCCAGCAGCTTGGAGGGGGAAAGGTCCTACGAGCAGTACTTC. Translation gives CASSLEGERSYEQYF.

This clone turned up a few times. The chain links TRBV5-1 to TRBJ2-2, with TRBD2 as a possible D gene (6 bases). Germline CDR1 and CDR2: SGHRS and YFSETQ. The V and J ends lost 0 bases and 3 bases respectively, with 9 bases between them. The CDR3 runs 15 residues. CDR3 in amino acids: CASSLAAGYTGELFF. DNA of the CDR3: TGCGCCAGCAGCTTGGCTGCGGGGTACACCGGGGAGCTGTTTTTT.

The chain employs TRBV14 and TRBJ2-1; tentative D call: TRBD1 (6 bases). This CDR3 region has 15 residues. With 1 base removed from V and 10 bases from J, the gap between germline ends came to 17 bases. Germline CDR1 is SGHDN and CDR2 is FVKESK. The CDR3 sequence: CASSQAQGRVGEQFF. CDR3 bases: TGTGCCAGCAGCCAAGCCCAGGGGCGAGTTGGGGAGCAGTTCTTC.

This clone was seen a few times. The genes are TRBV5-6 and TRBJ2-7; D is possibly TRBD2 (6 bases). CDR1 and CDR2 from the germline V gene are SGHDT and YYEEEE. Between the trimmed V and J ends, which lost 1 base and 2 bases, there was a span of 7 bases. The CDR3 runs to 13 residues. CDR3 nucleotide sequence: TGTGCCAGCAGCTTGACTAGCACCTACGAGCAGTACTTC. Amino acids: CASSLTSTYEQYF.

This clone was counted many times. The chain combines TRBV25-1 with TRBJ1-2, with D possibly being TRBD1 (6 bases). The CDR3 is made up of 15 amino acids. V lost 4 bases to trimming and J lost 0 bases, with 12 bases between them. CDR1 is MGHDK and CDR2 is SYGVNS in the germline V gene. The CDR3 here is CASSGGHRANYGYTF. CDR3 coding DNA: TGTGCCAGCAGTGGGGGACACAGAGCTAACTATGGCTACACCTTC.

The J gene is TRBJ2-1, the V gene TRBV4-1, with 12 positions matching TRBD2. Unmatched junction bases numbered 12, after V lost 1 base and J lost 2 bases. In germline, CDR1 is MGHRA, CDR2 YSYEKL. This CDR3 has 20 residues. In DNA, the CDR3 is TGCGCCAGCAGCCAAGCCCTGAGTCTAGCGGGAGGGCCCGCCTACAATGAGCAGTTCTTC. It is translated as CASSQALSLAGGPAYNEQFF.

This clone is a singleton in its sample. The chain links TRBV30 to TRBJ2-7; D uncertain. The CDR3 sequence is 10 residues long. Deletions cut 5 bases from V and 7 bases from J, with 9 bases between. The germline gives CDR1 GTSNPN, CDR2 SVGIG (reference sequence). CDR3: CAWGAIEQYF. CDR3 in DNA: TGTGCCTGGGGAGCGATTGAGCAGTACTTC.

The rearrangement uses TRBV2 and TRBJ1-1, with 8 bases aligning to TRBD1. This CDR3 region has 14 residues. Per the germline V gene, CDR1 is SNHLY and CDR2 is FYNNEI. J was trimmed by 4 bases and V by 4 bases; bases with no gene match: 5. The CDR3 sequence: CASSARTGSTEAFF. The DNA for the CDR3 is TGTGCCAGCAGTGCTCGGACAGGGAGCACTGAAGCTTTCTTT.

This clone occurred a few times. The chain carries TRBV5-1 and TRBJ1-2; 8 bases fit TRBD1. Per the germline V gene, CDR1 is SGHRS and CDR2 is YFSETQ. With V trimmed by 4 bases and J by 5 bases, 10 bases remained unmatched. There are 15 residues in the CDR3. The CDR3, as DNA: TGCGCCAGCAGCAAGACAGGGGCCCTTGGGTATGGCTACACCTTC. Translation gives CASSKTGALGYGYTF.

This sequence joins TRBV5-1 and TRBJ2-3, with D possibly matching TRBD2 (5 bases). Germline V gene sequence: CDR1 SGHRS, CDR2 YFSETQ. Trimming pared 7 bases from V and 2 bases from J, leaving 8 bases between. This CDR3 spans 12 amino acids. The CDR3 nucleotides are TGCGCCAGCGGAGGCTCCACAGATACGCAGTATTTT. Its protein product is CASGGSTDTQYF.

The chain has TRBV7-3 and TRBJ2-1; 10 bases match TRBD2. The V gene end was trimmed by 5 bases and the J gene end by 9 bases; junction bases not matched to a gene: 4. The CDR3 totals 13 residues. Germline CDR1 SGHTA, CDR2 FQGTGA. This CDR3 reads CASSRGLASEQFF. CDR3 bases: TGTGCCAGCAGCCGGGGACTAGCGAGTGAGCAGTTCTTC.